A selection of T cell receptor beta chains follows, all from one sample in a study of T cell repertoires in cytomegalovirus infection. TCRdb recomputed calls from the reads with MiXCR, one row per CDR3 protein. In the table there are nearly 700,000 distinct CDR3 sequences, approximately 33% of which are singletons. These receptors lack a known antigen. The source material was cultured PBMCs, sampled from culture after CMV antigen stimulation. These receptors all stem from a human donor in good health (CMV status not recorded). Some clones in this sample may be carry-over from other donors' samples. The CDR3 runs from the conserved cysteine through the conserved F or W. The D gene is left open where the match is weak. Only part of the rows carry a size: once, few, many, or a class if the clone is expanded.

V: TRBV20-1
size: NA
J: TRBJ2-2
D: NA
DNA: TGCAGTGCTAGTATGGGGGTCGGGGAGCTGTTTTTT
CDR3: CSASMGVGELFF

V: TRBV7-4
size: NA
J: TRBJ1-6
D: TRBD1
DNA: TGTGCCAGCAGCTCGTCCCGGGACAGGGGGATATCCTATAATTCACCCCTCCACTTT
CDR3: CASSSSRDRGISYNSPLHF

V: TRBV5-4
size: NA
J: TRBJ2-3
D: NA
DNA: TGTGCCAGCAGCTTGTTTTCGGGCAGCTCTAGCACAGATACGCAGTATTTT
CDR3: CASSLFSGSSSTDTQYF

V: TRBV4-1
size: NA
J: TRBJ2-3
D: NA
DNA: TGCGCCAGCAGCCTCACGCGAGGGGCGAGCACAGATACGCAGTATTTT
CDR3: CASSLTRGASTDTQYF

V: TRBV6-5
size: NA
J: TRBJ2-3
D: TRBD2
DNA: TGTGCCAGCAGTTTTGTACCCACTAGCGGGAGCCCAGATACGCAGTATTTT
CDR3: CASSFVPTSGSPDTQYF

V: TRBV12-3/TRBV12-4
size: NA
J: TRBJ1-1
D: NA
DNA: TGTGCCAGCAGTTTAAGGGTGAACACTGACGCTTTCTTT
CDR3: CASSLRVNTDAFF

V: TRBV29-1
size: few
J: TRBJ1-2
D: NA
DNA: TGCAGCGTGAGGACTTCAGGGGAAGGCTACACCTTC
CDR3: CSVRTSGEGYTF

V: TRBV5-6
size: few
J: TRBJ1-1
D: NA
DNA: TGTGCCAGCAGCTTGAATCACGGGGCGGGGTACACTGAAGCTTTCTTT
CDR3: CASSLNHGAGYTEAFF

V: TRBV20-1
size: few
J: TRBJ1-3
D: NA
DNA: TGCAGTGCTAGAGATATCTTCCAGTTCTCTGGAAACACCATATATTTT
CDR3: CSARDIFQFSGNTIYF

V: TRBV12-3/TRBV12-4
size: NA
J: TRBJ2-1
D: TRBD2
DNA: TGTGCCAGCAGTTATTTCCTCCTAGCGGGGCAGAAAGAGCAGTTCTTC
CDR3: CASSYFLLAGQKEQFF

V: TRBV5-4
size: NA
J: TRBJ1-2
D: TRBD1
DNA: TGTGCCAGCAGACGATGGACAGGGGAAAACTATGGCTACACCTTC
CDR3: CASRRWTGENYGYTF

V: TRBV10-3
size: NA
J: TRBJ2-7
D: NA
DNA: TGTGCCATCAGGGACTACTCCTACGAGCAGTACTTC
CDR3: CAIRDYSYEQYF

V: TRBV20-1
size: NA
J: TRBJ2-1
D: NA
DNA: TGCAGTGCCCTCTGGGGGGGGCTAGACAATGAGCAGTTCTTC
CDR3: CSALWGGLDNEQFF

V: TRBV7-2
size: many
J: TRBJ2-3
D: TRBD1
DNA: TGTGCCAGCAGCGCACAGGGGGCAGGTGGAGATACGCAGTATTTT
CDR3: CASSAQGAGGDTQYF

V: TRBV28
size: NA
J: TRBJ1-6
D: NA
DNA: TGTGCCAGCAGTTGGGGAGATTCACCCCTCCACTTT
CDR3: CASSWGDSPLHF

V: TRBV5-4
size: NA
J: TRBJ2-1
D: TRBD2
DNA: TGTGCCAGCAGCTCCCCGAGCGGGAGGAGGAATGAGCAGTTCTTC
CDR3: CASSSPSGRRNEQFF

V: TRBV4-3
size: NA
J: TRBJ2-1
D: TRBD2
DNA: TGCGCCAGCAGCCAAGAAGGACTAGCGTATTACAATGAGCAGTTCTTC
CDR3: CASSQEGLAYYNEQFF

V: TRBV18
size: NA
J: TRBJ2-1
D: TRBD2
DNA: TGTGCCAGCTCACCCGCCGGGACTAGCACCGATGAGCAGTTCTTC
CDR3: CASSPAGTSTDEQFF

V: TRBV6-5
size: NA
J: TRBJ1-2
D: TRBD1
DNA: TGTGCCAGCAGCCCCGGGACAGGGTGGGGCGGCTGCACCTTC
CDR3: CASSPGTGWGGCTF

V: TRBV10-3
size: few
J: TRBJ2-7
D: TRBD1
DNA: TGTGCCATCAGTTGGGACAGGGGTATTCAGGACGAGCAGTACTTC
CDR3: CAISWDRGIQDEQYF

V: TRBV27
size: NA
J: TRBJ1-5
D: NA
DNA: TGTGCCAGCGCTCCGACCGAGGCGAGTCAGCCCCAGCATTTT
CDR3: CASAPTEASQPQHF

V: TRBV7-7
size: NA
J: TRBJ1-6
D: NA
DNA: TGTGCCGGCGGGACACCCCCTGGTTCACCCCTCCACTTT
CDR3: CAGGTPPGSPLHF

V: TRBV15
size: NA
J: TRBJ1-4
D: NA
DNA: TGTGCCGCCGGGCCAAGGGAGGCTAATGAAAAACTGTTTTTT
CDR3: CAAGPREANEKLFF

V: TRBV2
size: NA
J: TRBJ2-1
D: TRBD2
DNA: TGTGCCAGCAGTGAAGCGATGGCGGGAGTGTATTACAATGAGCAGTTCTTC
CDR3: CASSEAMAGVYYNEQFF

V: TRBV12-3/TRBV12-4
size: once
J: TRBJ1-5
D: TRBD1
DNA: TGTGCCAGCAGTCCCTCGGGACAGCGAGCTCATCAGCCCCAGCATTTT
CDR3: CASSPSGQRAHQPQHF

V: TRBV4-2
size: few
J: TRBJ1-1
D: NA
DNA: TGTGCCAGCGGTTTTCACAGGGCGTTTGGGGCTGAAGCTTTCTTT
CDR3: CASGFHRAFGAEAFF

V: TRBV29-1
size: few
J: TRBJ1-1
D: NA
DNA: TGCAGCGTGTGGGACACCAGGAACACTGAAGCTTTCTTT
CDR3: CSVWDTRNTEAFF

V: TRBV6-2/TRBV6-3
size: NA
J: TRBJ2-5
D: TRBD2
DNA: TGTGCCAGCAGCCAACTCCGTCCGCTAGCGGGGCAAGAGACCCAGTACTTC
CDR3: CASSQLRPLAGQETQYF

V: TRBV7-9
size: NA
J: TRBJ2-7
D: TRBD1
DNA: TGTGCCAGCAGCGGATCCCTGCGACAGGGACGGTCCTACGAGCAGTACTTC
CDR3: CASSGSLRQGRSYEQYF

V: TRBV7-2
size: many
J: TRBJ2-3
D: NA
DNA: TGTGCCAGCAGCCCTGAGGGCACAGATACGCAGTATTTT
CDR3: CASSPEGTDTQYF

V: TRBV15
size: few
J: TRBJ1-6
D: TRBD1
DNA: TGTGCCACCAGAACAGGGGGTTCCTATAATTCACCCCTCCACTTT
CDR3: CATRTGGSYNSPLHF

V: TRBV12-3/TRBV12-4
size: few
J: TRBJ1-2
D: NA
DNA: TGTGCCAGCAGCCCCTTGGCTGGCTACACCTTC
CDR3: CASSPLAGYTF

V: TRBV7-2
size: few
J: TRBJ2-2
D: NA
DNA: TGTGCCAGCAGCTTAATGGATGGCACCGGGGAGCTGTTTTTT
CDR3: CASSLMDGTGELFF

V: TRBV2
size: few
J: TRBJ1-2
D: NA
DNA: TGTGCCAGCCGACGGTCTGGCTATGGCTACACCTTC
CDR3: CASRRSGYGYTF

V: TRBV28
size: NA
J: TRBJ2-3
D: NA
DNA: TGTGCCAGCAGTTCACAGGGTGCCCGCACAGATACGCAGTATTTT
CDR3: CASSSQGARTDTQYF

V: TRBV7-2
size: many
J: TRBJ1-5
D: NA
DNA: TGTGCCAGCAGCTTGGTGAGGGGGCAGCCCCAGCATTTT
CDR3: CASSLVRGQPQHF

V: TRBV19
size: NA
J: TRBJ2-4
D: NA
DNA: TGTGCCAGTAGTATTGGGGTGTTGGTCGCCAAAAACATTCAGTACTTC
CDR3: CASSIGVLVAKNIQYF

V: TRBV7-2
size: few
J: TRBJ2-7
D: TRBD1
DNA: TGTGCCAGCAGCTTAAGCCTGAGGGACAGGGGCGAGCAGTACTTC
CDR3: CASSLSLRDRGEQYF

V: TRBV5-4
size: NA
J: TRBJ2-2
D: NA
DNA: TGTGCCAGCAGCTTGTTTGGTAATGAGAGGGCCGGGGAGCTGTTTTTT
CDR3: CASSLFGNERAGELFF

V: TRBV6-1
size: many
J: TRBJ2-3
D: NA
DNA: TGTGCCAGCAGGGAAGGGGGAATAGATACGCAGTATTTT
CDR3: CASREGGIDTQYF

V: TRBV15
size: few
J: TRBJ2-1
D: NA
DNA: TGTGCCACCAGCAGAGATATCCCGGGTTCCTACAATGAGCAGTTCTTC
CDR3: CATSRDIPGSYNEQFF

V: TRBV7-4
size: NA
J: TRBJ2-5
D: NA
DNA: TGTGCCAGCAGCTTAGGGGCGGGGGCAACAGTAGAGACCCAGTACTTC
CDR3: CASSLGAGATVETQYF

V: TRBV11-2
size: NA
J: TRBJ1-3
D: NA
DNA: TGTGCCAGCAGCTGGGGGTTGGGGCGAGCGGGAAACACCATATATTTT
CDR3: CASSWGLGRAGNTIYF

V: TRBV14
size: NA
J: TRBJ2-1
D: NA
DNA: TGTGCCAGCAGCCAGTGGAAGGGGGCAGCGGGTGAGCAGTTCTTC
CDR3: CASSQWKGAAGEQFF

V: TRBV5-1
size: NA
J: TRBJ1-6
D: NA
DNA: TGCGCCAGCAGCTTGGGTGGAGAGAATTCACCCCTCCACTTT
CDR3: CASSLGGENSPLHF

V: TRBV7-8
size: many
J: TRBJ1-2
D: NA
DNA: TGTGCCAGCAGCTTCGCGCAGCAGCGGGGCTACACCTTC
CDR3: CASSFAQQRGYTF

V: TRBV20-1
size: NA
J: TRBJ2-3
D: NA
DNA: TGCAGTGCTCGGGAGTCTCGGACAGATACGCAGTATTTT
CDR3: CSARESRTDTQYF

V: TRBV6-1
size: few
J: TRBJ1-2
D: NA
DNA: TGTGCCAGCAGCCATCCGAACTATGGCTACACCTTC
CDR3: CASSHPNYGYTF

V: TRBV2
size: once
J: TRBJ2-7
D: TRBD1
DNA: TGTGCCAGCAGTGTTCAGGGGGTCCCCTACGAGCAGTACTTC
CDR3: CASSVQGVPYEQYF

V: TRBV7-2
size: NA
J: TRBJ1-1
D: NA
DNA: TGTGCCAGCAGCTGGGGGGGCAGTCCCGCTTTCTTT
CDR3: CASSWGGSPAFF

V: TRBV7-4
size: NA
J: TRBJ1-1
D: NA
DNA: TGTGCCAGCAGCCGATTAGGCCGGAGGGGCACTGAAGCTTTCTTT
CDR3: CASSRLGRRGTEAFF

V: TRBV15
size: NA
J: TRBJ1-1
D: NA
DNA: TGTGCCACCAGCAGAGCCGCAGGGGAAGAAGCTTTCTTT
CDR3: CATSRAAGEEAFF

V: TRBV12-3/TRBV12-4
size: NA
J: TRBJ1-2
D: NA
DNA: TGTGCCAGCAGTTTCTGGCGGGATGGCTACACCTTC
CDR3: CASSFWRDGYTF

V: TRBV3-1
size: NA
J: TRBJ1-6
D: NA
DNA: TGTGCCAGCAGCCAAGCACCCGGGACTTGGCATTCACCCCTCCACTTT
CDR3: CASSQAPGTWHSPLHF

V: TRBV5-6
size: NA
J: TRBJ2-1
D: NA
DNA: TGTGCCAGCAGCTTCGGAATAACTACCCCCTTTTACAATGAGCAGTTCTTC
CDR3: CASSFGITTPFYNEQFF

V: TRBV28
size: NA
J: TRBJ2-2
D: TRBD2
DNA: TGTGCCAGCAGTTTATTACTAGCGGGTCCACTCCCAAACACCGGGGAGCTGTTTTTT
CDR3: CASSLLLAGPLPNTGELFF

V: TRBV4-1
size: once
J: TRBJ2-7
D: NA
DNA: TGCGCCAGCAGCCCCGGGGCGCGGGGTCGGACGGGAGAGCAGTACTTC
CDR3: CASSPGARGRTGEQYF